The 25 T cell receptor beta chains below all came from one sample that was sequenced in a study of T cells in localized non-small cell lung cancer. Only in-frame clones appear in the TCRdb table, and some are missing; sequencing was by immunoSEQ multiplex PCR. The repertoire holds 53,000 or so clones, with approximately 91% as singletons. Source: peripheral blood, taken before any cancer treatment. These receptors all come from a man between 35 and 75 years old with stage I lung adenocarcinoma.

V is TRBV18 and J is TRBJ2-7, with 11 bases aligning to TRBD2. Germline V gene lookup returns CDR1 KGHSH and CDR2 LQKENI. The CDR3 runs to 20 residues. J gave up 0 bases and V 1 base, and 14 bases lay outside the gene matches. CDR3 protein: CASSPRLAGGSGPSSYEQYF. The CDR3 DNA reads TGTGCCAGCTCACCACGTCTAGCGGGAGGATCCGGACCGAGCTCCTACGAGCAGTACTTC.

J is TRBJ2-7 and V is TRBV28, with 7 bases aligning to TRBD1. The length of the CDR3 is 15 residues. Trimming took 6 bases from V and 3 from J; bases not matched to a gene: 11. Germline V CDR1 and CDR2: MDHEN, SYDVKM. The CDR3, as DNA: TGTGCCAGCAGCCAGGGGGACGGTACCTTCTACGAGCAGTACTTC. Protein product: CASSQGDGTFYEQYF.

The rearrangement links TRBV9 to TRBJ2-7; the match to TRBD1 covers 7 bases. Germline CDR1 and CDR2: SGDLS and YYNGEE. This CDR3 region has 11 residues. The junction had 5 bases not matched to a gene; V was cut back by 7 bases and J by 7 bases. CDR3 amino acids: CASGDSWEQYF. The CDR3 nucleotides are TGTGCCAGCGGGGACAGTTGGGAGCAGTACTTC.

The rearrangement uses TRBV28 and TRBJ1-5, with D unresolved. The CDR3 runs 12 residues. Trimming removed 11 bases at V and 3 bases at J, with 11 bases between. Per the germline V gene, CDR1 is MDHEN and CDR2 is SYDVKM. The CDR3, as DNA: TGTGCCCTCGGGCACCTCAATCAGCCCCAGCATTTT. This encodes CALGHLNQPQHF.

V usage is TRBV29-1 and J usage is TRBJ2-7; D is perhaps TRBD1 (5 bases). CDR3 length: 12 residues. Germline V gives CDR1 SQVTM, CDR2 ANQGSEA. V lost 3 bases and J lost 5, with 11 bases in between. The CDR3 region has the DNA TGCAGCGTTGAGACCGACAGCAACGAGCAGTACTTC. Encoded protein: CSVETDSNEQYF.

The rearrangement uses TRBV27 and TRBJ2-1, with D tentatively TRBD1 or TRBD2 (5 bases each). The V end was cut by 3 bases, the J end by 3 bases, with 9 bases between. The length of the CDR3 is 14 residues. Germline V gene sequence: CDR1 MNHEY, CDR2 SMNVEV (reference sequence). Written as DNA, the CDR3 is TGTGCCAGCAGTTTTACGGGACGCTACAATGAGCAGTTCTTC. Residues: CASSFTGRYNEQFF.

V gene TRBV4-2 combines with J gene TRBJ1-3; TRBD1 matches at 7 bases. V trimming: 3 bases; J trimming: 5 bases; junction bases outside the gene matches: 7. CDR3 length: 15 residues. The germline CDR1 and CDR2 sequences are LGHNA and YNFKEQ. CDR3: CASSHPGGARNTIYF. The CDR3 nucleotides are TGTGCCAGCAGCCACCCAGGGGGGGCTAGAAACACCATATATTTT.

The chain couples TRBV4-2 to TRBJ1-6, with unresolved D. V lost 0 bases and J lost 9, with 9 bases in between. The CDR3 loop spans 14 amino acids. CDR1 is LGHNA and CDR2 is YNFKEQ in the germline V gene. In nucleotides, the CDR3 is TGTGCCAGCAGCCAAGAGAGGCTGGGTTCACCCCTCCACTTT. This codes for CASSQERLGSPLHF.

This clone appeared once. The rearrangement links TRBV7-9 to TRBJ2-1; D is perhaps TRBD1 or TRBD2 (7 bases each). Germline V gene data show CDR1 as SEHNR and CDR2 as FQNEAQ (reference sequence). The germline V and J ends were trimmed by 5 bases and 7 bases, with 24 bases remaining between them. The CDR3 has 17 residues. CDR3 nucleotides: TGTGCCAGCAGCCCGCAGACAGGGAGGGGAGGGGAAAATGAGCAGTTCTTC. Protein product: CASSPQTGRGGENEQFF.

This clone was seen just once. The chain uses TRBV9 and TRBJ2-1, with a possible D match to TRBD2 (6 bases). This CDR3 contains 15 residues. CDR1 is SGDLS and CDR2 is YYNGEE in the germline V gene. V gave up 3 bases and J gave up 7 bases, with 17 bases separating them. CDR3 coding DNA: TGTGCCAGCAGCGAGGGGACTTTGAGCATAAATGAGCAGTTCTTC. The encoded protein is CASSEGTLSINEQFF.

This chain uses TRBV14 with TRBJ2-1; 8 nucleotides match TRBD2. The J segment lost 0 bases and the V segment lost 6 bases, leaving 19 bases of the junction unmatched. This CDR3 is 20 amino acids long. CDR1 and CDR2 (germline): SGHDN, FVKESK. The CDR3 is CASSGNDLAGGHSSYNEQFF. For the CDR3, the DNA is TGTGCCAGCAGTGGAAATGATTTGGCGGGAGGCCATAGCTCCTACAATGAGCAGTTCTTC. Combining the CDR3 with reference TRBV14 and TRBJ2-1 gives the whole variable domain EAGVTQFPSHSVIEKGQTVTLRCDPISGHDNLYWYRRVMGKEIKFLLHFVKESKQDESGMPNNRFLAERTGGTYSTLKVQPAELEDSGVYFCASSGNDLAGGHSSYNEQFFGPGTRLTVL.

This clone has a single count. This rearrangement joins TRBV5-4 to TRBJ1-2; TRBD1 aligns across 7 bases. In germline, CDR1 is SGHNT, CDR2 YYREEE (reference sequence). With V trimmed by 2 bases and J by 2 bases, 6 bases remained unmatched. The CDR3 loop spans 15 amino acids. The CDR3: CASSFEPGQNYGYTF. Written as DNA, the CDR3 is TGTGCCAGCAGCTTTGAACCGGGACAGAACTATGGCTACACCTTC.

V and J are TRBV27 and TRBJ1-2, with 8 bases matching TRBD1. The V segment lost 4 bases and the J segment 3 bases; nucleotides outside the gene matches: 4. The CDR3 is made up of 14 amino acids. Looked up from germline, CDR1 is MNHEY and CDR2 is SMNVEV (reference sequence). The CDR3 DNA reads TGTGCCAGCAGTTCCCGGGACAGGCACTATGGCTACACCTTC. It is translated as CASSSRDRHYGYTF.

This rearrangement joins TRBV11-2 to TRBJ1-1, with a weak D call TRBD1 (5 bases). V was shortened by 5 bases and J by 0 bases, with 13 bases between the two germline ends. Germline CDR1 reads SGHAT; CDR2 reads FQNNGV. The CDR3 is made up of 15 amino acids. The CDR3 region has the DNA TGTGCCAGCAGCGGGGGAATATCCATGAACACTGAAGCTTTCTTT. Translated: CASSGGISMNTEAFF.

V is TRBV27 and J is TRBJ1-2; no firm D call. Germline-derived CDR1 and CDR2 are MNHEY and SMNVEV (reference sequence). This CDR3 region has 16 residues. V was pared by 4 bases and J by 5 bases, with 20 bases between. The CDR3 DNA sequence: TGTGCCAGCAGTTCGGACCGAGCTCGGGTCCCATATGGCTACACCTTC. It encodes CASSSDRARVPYGYTF.

This sequence joins TRBV11-3 and TRBJ2-5, with a possible D match to TRBD2 (5 bases). The CDR3 spans 14 residues. Germline V gives CDR1 SGHNT, CDR2 YENEEA. V lost 5 bases and J 2 bases, leaving 12 bases between the germline ends. CDR3 sequence: CASSNRDGQETQYF. CDR3 DNA: TGTGCCAGCAGCAACCGGGATGGACAAGAGACCCAGTACTTC. The full variable domain, its missing parts supplied by reference TRBV11-3 and TRBJ2-5, is EAGVVQSPRYKIIEKKQPVAFWCNPISGHNTLYWYLQNLGQGPELLIRYENEEAVDDSQLPKDRFSAERLKGVDSTLKIQPAELGDSAVYLCASSNRDGQETQYFGPGTRLLVL.

CDR3 nucleotides: TGTGCCATCAGTGGGGCGGCGGATTCACCCCTCCACTTT. This translates into CAISGAADSPLHF. The J gene is TRBJ1-6, the V gene TRBV10-3, with D unclear. The CDR3 is 13 residues long. CDR1 is ENHRY, CDR2 SYGVKD, per germline. Trimming pared 4 bases from V and 8 bases from J, leaving 9 bases between.

V usage is TRBV7-2 and J usage is TRBJ2-2; 7 positions agree with TRBD2. CDR1 is SGHTA, CDR2 FQGNSA, per germline. The CDR3 runs to 13 residues. Losses at the gene ends were 7 bases for V and 6 bases for J; bases not matched to a gene: 5. The CDR3 region is CASTRGSSGELFF. The CDR3 region has the DNA TGTGCCAGCACCCGCGGGAGTTCCGGGGAGCTGTTTTTT.

The chain recombines TRBV18 with TRBJ1-1, with a possible D match to TRBD1 (6 bases). Per the germline V gene, CDR1 is KGHSH and CDR2 is LQKENI. V lost 3 bases and J 4 bases, leaving 12 bases between the germline ends. The CDR3 spans 14 residues. CDR3 sequence: CASSPITGPTEAFF. CDR3 nucleotides: TGTGCCAGCTCACCTATCACAGGGCCCACTGAAGCTTTCTTT.

The rearrangement joins TRBV15 to TRBJ1-2; D is undetermined. This CDR3 is 15 amino acids long. Germline V gene sequence: CDR1 LNHNV, CDR2 YYDKDF (reference sequence). V was pared by 0 bases and J by 4 bases, with 12 bases between. The CDR3 loop reads CATSRDTTARYGYTF. Here the CDR3 DNA reads TGTGCCACCAGCAGAGATACCACAGCTCGCTATGGCTACACCTTC. Looking up the rest from reference TRBV15 and TRBJ1-2 gives the full variable domain: DAMVIQNPRYQVTQFGKPVTLSCSQTLNHNVMYWYQQKSSQAPKLLFHYYDKDFNNEADTPDNFQSRRPNTSFCFLDIRSPGLGDTAMYLCATSRDTTARYGYTFGSGTRLTVV.

In this sample, this clone turned up once. The J gene is TRBJ2-3, the V gene TRBV27; D not certain. V was shortened by 3 bases and J by 5 bases, with 6 bases between the two germline ends. Germline CDR1 and CDR2: MNHEY and SMNVEV (reference sequence). The CDR3 length is 12 residues. The CDR3 spells CASSFFGDTQYF. Here the CDR3 DNA reads TGTGCCAGCAGTTTCTTTGGAGATACGCAGTATTTT.

The chain recombines TRBV28 with TRBJ2-7; tentatively, D is TRBD2 (6 bases). V was cut by 7 bases and J by 5 bases, with 15 bases left in between. Germline lookup yields CDR1 MDHEN and CDR2 SYDVKM. The CDR3 loop spans 13 amino acids. CDR3 sequence (DNA): TGTGCCAGCAACACTCAGTCTAGCGACGAGCAGTACTTC. Translating gives CASNTQSSDEQYF.

On this clone: The same CDR3 is also encoded by other DNA sequences in this sample. This chain links TRBV6-6 with TRBJ2-5; D ambiguous. Trimming shortened V by 3 bases and J by 5 bases, and 4 bases separated the two germline ends. Germline CDR1 reads MNHNY; CDR2 reads SVGAGI (reference sequence). This CDR3 contains 11 residues. CDR3 sequence (DNA): TGTGCCAGCAGTTATCTCGAGACCCAGTACTTC. Its translation: CASSYLETQYF.

The chain carries TRBV4-1 and TRBJ2-5; 9 positions match TRBD1. J gave up 5 bases and V 5 bases, and 9 bases lay outside the gene matches. Germline assignment: CDR1 MGHRA and CDR2 YSYEKL. This CDR3 has 15 amino acids. Written as DNA, the CDR3 is TGCGCCAGCAGCACTCGAGGGACAGGGAGGGAGACCCAGTACTTC. Residues: CASSTRGTGRETQYF.

The V gene is TRBV14, the J gene TRBJ1-1, with a weak D call TRBD1 (6 bases). V dropped 7 bases and J dropped 6 bases, with 9 bases sitting between them. The CDR3 extends over 11 amino acids. Germline values: CDR1 SGHDN, CDR2 FVKESK. The CDR3 region has the DNA TGTGCCAGCAAGGGGGGGGCTGAAGCTTTCTTT. Amino acids: CASKGGAEAFF.